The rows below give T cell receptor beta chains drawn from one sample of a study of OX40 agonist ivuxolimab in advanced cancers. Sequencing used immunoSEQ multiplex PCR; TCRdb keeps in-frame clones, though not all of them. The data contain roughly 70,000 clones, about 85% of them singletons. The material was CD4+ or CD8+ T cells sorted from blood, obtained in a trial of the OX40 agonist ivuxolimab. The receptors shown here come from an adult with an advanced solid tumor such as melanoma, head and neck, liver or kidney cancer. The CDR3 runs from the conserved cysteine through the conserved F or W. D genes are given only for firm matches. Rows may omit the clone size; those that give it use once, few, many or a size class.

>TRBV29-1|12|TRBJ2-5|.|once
TGCAGCGCTGGGACAATTGAAGAGACCCAGTACTTC
CSAGTIEETQYF
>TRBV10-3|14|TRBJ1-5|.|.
TGTGCCTCCAAGGGGGAGGTTGGGAATCAGCCCCAGCATTTT
CASKGEVGNQPQHF
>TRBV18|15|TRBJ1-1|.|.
TGTGCCAGCTCGCTCACCAGGGACATGAACACTGAAGCTTTCTTT
CASSLTRDMNTEAFF
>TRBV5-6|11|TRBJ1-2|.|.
TGTGCCAGCAGCGTGGCGCATGGCTACACCTTC
CASSVAHGYTF
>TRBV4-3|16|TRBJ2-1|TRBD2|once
TGCGCCAGCAGCCTCCTCGGGCGGGAGCCCTACAATGAGCAGTTCTTC
CASSLLGREPYNEQFF
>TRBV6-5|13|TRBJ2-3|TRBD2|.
TGTGCCAGCAGAGGCGGGAGTCCAGATACGCAGTATTTT
CASRGGSPDTQYF
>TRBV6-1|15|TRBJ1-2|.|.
TGTGCCAGCAGGGATTACGGGGCTTGGGACTATGGCTACACCTTC
CASRDYGAWDYGYTF
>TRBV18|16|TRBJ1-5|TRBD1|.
TGTGCCAGCTCACCACAGGGGGCCCTTGGCAATCAGCCCCAGCATTTT
CASSPQGALGNQPQHF
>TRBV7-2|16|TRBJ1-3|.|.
TGTGCCAGCAGCGTGGGAAGGCTAGGGACTGGAAACACCATATATTTT
CASSVGRLGTGNTIYF
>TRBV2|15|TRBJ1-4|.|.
TGTGCCAGCATTCTGGGCGGACCAACTAATGAAAAACTGTTTTTT
CASILGGPTNEKLFF
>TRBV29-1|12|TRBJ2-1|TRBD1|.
TGCAGCGTCGGACAGGGGGCAGGTGAGCAGTTCTTC
CSVGQGAGEQFF
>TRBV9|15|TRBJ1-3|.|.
TGTGCCAGCAGCACTCTAGGTGCGGCTGGAAACACCATATATTTT
CASSTLGAAGNTIYF
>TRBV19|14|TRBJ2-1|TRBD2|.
TGTGCCAGTAGTACAACTAGCGGTGCCCACCCCCAGTTCTTC
CASSTTSGAHPQFF
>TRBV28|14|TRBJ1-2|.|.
TGTGCCAGCAGTTCCCATGGTGGGCAAAAGGACTACACCTTC
CASSSHGGQKDYTF
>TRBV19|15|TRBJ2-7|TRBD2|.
TGTGCCAGTAGCCAATGGGGCGGGAGCTCCTACGAGCAGTACTTC
CASSQWGGSSYEQYF
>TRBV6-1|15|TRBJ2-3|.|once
TGTGCCAGCAGTCCCCAGAAGCGGGGCACAGATACGCAGTATTTT
CASSPQKRGTDTQYF
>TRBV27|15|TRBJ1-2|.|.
TGTGCCAGCAGTTTAGGTGTCGTGCGGCGGAATGGCTACACCTTC
CASSLGVVRRNGYTF
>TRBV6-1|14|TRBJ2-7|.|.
TGTGCCAGCAGTGAAGCGGGACTTTCCTACGAGCAGTACTTC
CASSEAGLSYEQYF
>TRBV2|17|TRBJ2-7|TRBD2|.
TGTGCCAGCAGTGAATCCGGGACTAGCGGGGGGCTATACGAGCAGTACTTC
CASSESGTSGGLYEQYF
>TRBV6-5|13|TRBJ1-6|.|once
TGTGCCAGCAGCAAGGTAAGGAGTTCACCCCTCCACTTT
CASSKVRSSPLHF
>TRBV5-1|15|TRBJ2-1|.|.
TGCGCCAGCAGCTTAGGGGGGGCGCGGGATGTTGAGCAGTTCTTC
CASSLGGARDVEQFF
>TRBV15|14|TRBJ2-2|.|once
TGTGCCACCAGCAGAGACCCAGGGACCGGGGAGCTGTTTTTT
CATSRDPGTGELFF
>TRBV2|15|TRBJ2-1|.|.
TGTGCCAGCAGATACGGCGCGGATGTCTACAATGAGCAGTTCTTC
CASRYGADVYNEQFF
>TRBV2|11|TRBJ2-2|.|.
TGTGCCAGCGGTTCTGAAGGGGAGCTGTTTTTT
CASGSEGELFF
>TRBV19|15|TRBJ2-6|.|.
TGTGCCAGCCGTGCTCGGGGAAACGGGGCCAACGTCCTGACTTTC
CASRARGNGANVLTF
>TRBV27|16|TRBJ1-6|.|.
TGTGCCAGCAGCCGGGGACAAGCCGTTATGAATTCACCCCTCCACTTT
CASSRGQAVMNSPLHF
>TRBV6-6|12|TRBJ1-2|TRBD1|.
TGTGCCAGCTACAGGGGTAGCTATGGCTACACCTTC
CASYRGSYGYTF
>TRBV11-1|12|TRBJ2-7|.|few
TGTGCCAGCAGCTTAAGACTCCACGAGCAGTACTTC
CASSLRLHEQYF
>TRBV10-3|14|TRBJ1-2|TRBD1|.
TGTGCCATCAGTATACAGGGGGAGGACTATGGCTACACCTTC
CAISIQGEDYGYTF
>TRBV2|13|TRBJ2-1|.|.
TGTGCCAGCAACAGGACGCCGGGTAGTGAGCAGTTCTTC
CASNRTPGSEQFF
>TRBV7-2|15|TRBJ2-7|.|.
TGTGCCAGCAGCTTAGCCTTTAGCACCCCCTCAGGGCAGTACTTC
CASSLAFSTPSGQYF
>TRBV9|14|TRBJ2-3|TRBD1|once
TGTGCCAGCAGCGTAGCCAGGGGGACAGATACGCAGTATTTT
CASSVARGTDTQYF
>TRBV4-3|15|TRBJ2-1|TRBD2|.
TGCGCCAGCAGCCAACTAGCGGGAGGGGGCAATGAGCAGTTCTTC
CASSQLAGGGNEQFF
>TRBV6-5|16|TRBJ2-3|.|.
TGTGCCAGCAGTTACTCCTGGGCCCCTCAGCCCGATACGCAGTATTTT
CASSYSWAPQPDTQYF
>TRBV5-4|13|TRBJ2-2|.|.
TGTGCCAGCAGCGCGGGGATCACCGGGGAGCTGTTTTTT
CASSAGITGELFF
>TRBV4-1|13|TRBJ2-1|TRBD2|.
TGCGCCAGCAGCCGGCACGGGGGGGGTGAGCAGTTCTTC
CASSRHGGGEQFF
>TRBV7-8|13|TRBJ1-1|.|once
TGTGCCAGCTCGATAGAGGGGAACACTGAAGCTTTCTTT
CASSIEGNTEAFF
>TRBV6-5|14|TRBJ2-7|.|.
TGTGCCAGCAGTTACTCGTCACACTTGGCCGAGCAGTACTTC
CASSYSSHLAEQYF
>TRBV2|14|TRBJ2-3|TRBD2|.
TGTGCCAGCAAGCGGGGGGAGGGGACAGATACGCAGTATTTT
CASKRGEGTDTQYF
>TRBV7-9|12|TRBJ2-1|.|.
TGTGCCAGCAGCTTCACATACAATGAGCAGTTCTTC
CASSFTYNEQFF
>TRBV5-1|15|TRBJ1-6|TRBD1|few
TGCGCCAGCAGGTCCGGGACAGGGTATAGTTCACCCCTCCACTTT
CASRSGTGYSSPLHF
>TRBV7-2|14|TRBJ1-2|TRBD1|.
TGTGCCAGCAGCAGAGACAGGGTGGGGATGGGCTACACCTTC
CASSRDRVGMGYTF
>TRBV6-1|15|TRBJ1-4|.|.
TGTGCCAGCACCCCCCGGACATCCACTCAAGAAAAACTGTTTTTT
CASTPRTSTQEKLFF
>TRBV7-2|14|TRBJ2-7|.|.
TGTGCCAGCAGCTCCCGCCCGGGAGCTTACGAGCAGTACTTC
CASSSRPGAYEQYF
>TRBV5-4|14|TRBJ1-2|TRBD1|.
TGTGCCAGCACCCCGGGACAGCGCCCCTATGGCTACACCTTC
CASTPGQRPYGYTF
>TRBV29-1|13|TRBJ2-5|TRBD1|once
TGCAGCGCGCCCGGGACAGCGCTAGGGACCCAGTACTTC
CSAPGTALGTQYF
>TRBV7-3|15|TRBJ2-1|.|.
TGTGCCAGCAGCTCGTCCCCCAGCTCCTACAATGAGCAGTTCTTC
CASSSSPSSYNEQFF
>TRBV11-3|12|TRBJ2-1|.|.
TGTGCCAGCAGCTTAGGGTACGATGAGCAGTTCTTC
CASSLGYDEQFF
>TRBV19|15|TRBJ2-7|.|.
TGTGCCAGTAGTATAGACACAGGGTTCGGCTACGAGCAGTACTTC
CASSIDTGFGYEQYF